This T cell receptor beta chain was documented in a study of blood T cell repertoires in COVID-19. Study details: Samples representing acute and convalescent COVID-19 were sourced from the United States, Italy and Spain.

Participants came from about 24 US areas, aged roughly 18 to 89 years. As handled by the study authors: The assay estimated nucleated cells by amplifying reference gene primers. The assay was immunoSEQ multiplex PCR, and TCRdb's table has in-frame clones only and misses some. V and J calls and clone size follow that table, whereas D and trimming were derived from the DNA. The repertoire holds about 400,000 clones, with 88% as singletons. To note about this clone: No conserved phenylalanine or tryptophan is present at the end of the CDR3, so a read error is the likely explanation. No DNA is shown, since the ends of the CDR3 on it are uncertain; the CDR3 is the one TCRdb lists.

The CDR3 contains 10 residues when both ends are counted. CDR1 and CDR2 (germline): MNHEY, SVGAGI. The receptor comes from a young woman with acute COVID-19. The sequenced sample consisted of PBMCs or T cells enriched from blood (not recorded which). This chain connects TRBV6-5 to TRBJ2-7; the D segment call TRBD2 is taken from the table without a DNA check. The CDR3 protein is CASIEEGRPP.